This entry describes one T cell receptor beta chain. The sample belongs to a study of T cell changes during pregnancy in multiple sclerosis. Libraries were prepared by immunoSEQ multiplex PCR; TCRdb keeps only in-frame clonotypes and omits some of them. The top ten clones hold about 2.6% of a sample with about 59,000 clones, roughly 94% of them seen once. The material was CD8+ T cells from peripheral blood mononuclear cells, obtained after pregnancy. The sequence derives from a female donor with multiple sclerosis, enrolled in a pregnancy study.

CDR3 residues: CASAGGPHEQFF. The CDR3 DNA reads TGTGCTAGTGCGGGAGGGCCCCATGAGCAGTTCTTC. V and J are TRBV12-5 and TRBJ2-1; 8 bases align to TRBD2. Germline CDR1 is LGHNT and CDR2 is FRNRAP. CDR3 size: 12 residues. After removal of 7 bases from V and 8 bases from J, the junction contained 4 bases not matched to a gene.